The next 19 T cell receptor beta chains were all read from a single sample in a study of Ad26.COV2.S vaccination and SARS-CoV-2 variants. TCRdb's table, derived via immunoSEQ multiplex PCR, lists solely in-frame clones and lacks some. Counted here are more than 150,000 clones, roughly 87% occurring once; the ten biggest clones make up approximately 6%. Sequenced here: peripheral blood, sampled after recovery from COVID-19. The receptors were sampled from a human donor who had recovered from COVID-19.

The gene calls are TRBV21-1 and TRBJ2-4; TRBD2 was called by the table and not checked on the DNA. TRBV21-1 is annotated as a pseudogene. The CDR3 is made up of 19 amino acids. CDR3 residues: CASSKETSGKRRAKNIQYF. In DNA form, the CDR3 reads TGTGCCAGCAGCAAGGAGACTAGCGGGAAAAGGAGGGCCAAAAACATTCAGTACTTC.

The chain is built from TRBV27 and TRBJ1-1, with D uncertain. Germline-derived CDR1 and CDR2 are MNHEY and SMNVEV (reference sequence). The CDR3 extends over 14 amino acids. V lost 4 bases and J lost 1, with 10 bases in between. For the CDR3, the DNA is TGTGCCAGCAGTTCGAGACTGGGGAACACTGAAGCTTTCTTT. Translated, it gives CASSSRLGNTEAFF.

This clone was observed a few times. CDR3 loop: CASSSNPTGRNSPLHF. The CDR3 DNA reads TGTGCCAGCAGCAGCAACCCAACAGGGCGGAATTCACCCCTCCACTTT. The gene calls are TRBV9 and TRBJ1-6; maybe TRBD1 (6 bases). Trimming took off 4 bases at V and 7 bases at J, with 18 bases between the two ends. CDR1 is SGDLS and CDR2 is YYNGEE in the germline V gene. The CDR3 contains 16 residues.

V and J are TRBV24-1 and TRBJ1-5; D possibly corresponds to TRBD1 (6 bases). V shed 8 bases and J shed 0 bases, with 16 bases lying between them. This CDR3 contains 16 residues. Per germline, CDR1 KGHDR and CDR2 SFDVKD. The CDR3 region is CATTGDISHSNQPQHF. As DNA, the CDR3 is TGTGCCACCACCGGGGACATCTCTCATAGCAATCAGCCCCAGCATTTT.

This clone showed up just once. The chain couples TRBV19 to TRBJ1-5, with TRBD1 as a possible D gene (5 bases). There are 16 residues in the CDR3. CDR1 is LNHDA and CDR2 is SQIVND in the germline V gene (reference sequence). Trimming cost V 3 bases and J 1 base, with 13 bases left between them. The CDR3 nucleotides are TGTGCCAGTAGTATCGGGGGTGAGGGGAGCAATCAGCCCCAGCATTTT. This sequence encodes CASSIGGEGSNQPQHF.

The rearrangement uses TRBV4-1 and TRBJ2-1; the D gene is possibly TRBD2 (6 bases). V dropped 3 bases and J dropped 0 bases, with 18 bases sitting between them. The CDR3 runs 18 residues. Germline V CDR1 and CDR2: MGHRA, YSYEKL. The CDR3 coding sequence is TGCGCCAGCAGCCAGGAACCCTGGGACTCTTTCTCCTACAATGAGCAGTTCTTC. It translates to CASSQEPWDSFSYNEQFF.

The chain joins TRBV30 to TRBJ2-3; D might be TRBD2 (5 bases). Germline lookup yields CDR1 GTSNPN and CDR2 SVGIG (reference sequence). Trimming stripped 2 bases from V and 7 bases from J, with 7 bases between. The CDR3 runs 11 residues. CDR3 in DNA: TGTGCCTGGAGTTCGGGAAATACGCAGTATTTT. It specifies CAWSSGNTQYF.

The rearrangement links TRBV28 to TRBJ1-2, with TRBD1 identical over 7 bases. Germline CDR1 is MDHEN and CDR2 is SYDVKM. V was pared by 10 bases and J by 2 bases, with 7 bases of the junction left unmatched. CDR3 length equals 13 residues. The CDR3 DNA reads TGTGCCATCAACCTGGGACAGAACTATGGCTACACCTTC. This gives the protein CAINLGQNYGYTF.

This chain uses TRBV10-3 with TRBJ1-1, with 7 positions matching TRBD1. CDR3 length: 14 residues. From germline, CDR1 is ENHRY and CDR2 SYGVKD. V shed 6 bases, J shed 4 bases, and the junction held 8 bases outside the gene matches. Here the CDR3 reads CAISSTGEGTEAFF. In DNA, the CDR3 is TGTGCCATCAGCTCAACAGGGGAGGGCACTGAAGCTTTCTTT.

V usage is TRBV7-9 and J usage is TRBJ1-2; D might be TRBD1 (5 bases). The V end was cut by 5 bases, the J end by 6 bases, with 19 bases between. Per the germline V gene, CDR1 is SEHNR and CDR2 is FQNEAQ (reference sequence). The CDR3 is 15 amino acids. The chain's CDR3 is CASSPPPRVLDGYTF. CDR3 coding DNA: TGTGCCAGCAGCCCGCCCCCCAGGGTCCTGGATGGCTACACCTTC.

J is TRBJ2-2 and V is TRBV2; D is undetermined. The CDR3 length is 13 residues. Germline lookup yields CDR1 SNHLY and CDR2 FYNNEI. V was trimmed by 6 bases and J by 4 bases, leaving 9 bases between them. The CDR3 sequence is CASRGLSTGELFF. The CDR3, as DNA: TGTGCCAGCAGGGGGTTGTCCACCGGGGAGCTGTTTTTT.

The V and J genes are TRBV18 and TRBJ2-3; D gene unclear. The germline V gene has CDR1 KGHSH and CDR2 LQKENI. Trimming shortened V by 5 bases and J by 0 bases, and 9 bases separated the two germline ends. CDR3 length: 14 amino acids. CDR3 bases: TGTGCCAGCTCATATTCCTCTAGCACAGATACGCAGTATTTT. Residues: CASSYSSSTDTQYF.

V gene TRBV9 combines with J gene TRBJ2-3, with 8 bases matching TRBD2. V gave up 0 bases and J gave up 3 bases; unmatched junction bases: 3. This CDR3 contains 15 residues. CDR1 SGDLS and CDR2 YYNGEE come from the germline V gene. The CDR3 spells CASSVGGLGTDTQYF. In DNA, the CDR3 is TGTGCCAGCAGCGTAGGGGGACTAGGAACAGATACGCAGTATTTT.

The CDR3 spells CASSFSGTTEAFF. DNA for the CDR3: TGTGCCAGCAGTTTTTCAGGTACCACTGAAGCTTTCTTT. The chain joins TRBV28 to TRBJ1-1; no firm D call. The germline V gene has CDR1 MDHEN and CDR2 SYDVKM. The CDR3 runs 13 residues. V was pared by 3 bases and J by 4 bases, with 9 bases between.

Here the CDR3 reads CASSPQDRQETQYF. For the CDR3, the DNA is TGTGCCAGCTCACCACAGGACAGACAAGAGACCCAGTACTTC. The chain combines TRBV18 with TRBJ2-5; a weak D match, TRBD1 (6 bases). The germline V gene encodes CDR1 KGHSH and CDR2 LQKENI. This CDR3 is 14 amino acids long. The V end was cut by 1 base, the J end by 2 bases, with 8 bases between. Looking up the rest from reference TRBV18 and TRBJ2-5 gives the full variable domain: NAGVMQNPRHLVRRRGQEARLRCSPMKGHSHVYWYRQLPEEGLKFMVYLQKENIIDESGMPKERFSAEFPKEGPSILRIQQVVRGDSAAYFCASSPQDRQETQYFGPGTRLLVL.

Here the CDR3 reads CAWTVGTGELFF. CDR3 DNA: TGTGCCTGGACTGTCGGCACCGGGGAGCTGTTTTTT. This sequence joins TRBV30 and TRBJ2-2; D gene uncertain. This CDR3 comprises 12 residues. Germline V CDR1 and CDR2: GTSNPN, SVGIG (reference sequence). V dropped 4 bases and J dropped 4 bases, with 7 bases sitting between them. Full variable domain (remainder filled in from reference TRBV30 and TRBJ2-2): SQTIHQWPATLVQPVGSPLSLECTVEGTSNPNLYWYRQAAGRGLQLLFYSVGIGQISSEVPQNLSASRPQDRQFILSSKKLLLSDSGFYLCAWTVGTGELFFGEGSRLTVL.

The CDR3 nucleotides read TGTGCCTCCCAACGTAACAGGGAGGGAGAGACCCAGTACTTC. Amino acid sequence: CASQRNREGETQYF. The J gene is TRBJ2-5, the V gene TRBV10-3, with D possibly matching TRBD2 (7 bases). V dropped 11 bases and J dropped 4 bases, with 20 bases sitting between them. CDR3 length: 14 amino acids. Germline-derived CDR1 and CDR2 are ENHRY and SYGVKD.

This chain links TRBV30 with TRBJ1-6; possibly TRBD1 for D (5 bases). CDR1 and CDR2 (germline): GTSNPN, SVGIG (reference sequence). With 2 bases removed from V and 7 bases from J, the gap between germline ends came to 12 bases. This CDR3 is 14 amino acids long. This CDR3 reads CAWSLRGRNSPLHF. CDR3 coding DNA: TGTGCCTGGAGTTTAAGGGGCAGAAATTCACCCCTCCACTTT.

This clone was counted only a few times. CDR3 in amino acids: CASSSRGGSDTQYF. The CDR3, as DNA: TGTGCCAGCAGCTCCCGTGGCGGATCAGATACGCAGTATTTT. The gene calls are TRBV7-9 and TRBJ2-3; D unclear. This CDR3 has 14 amino acids. V shed 4 bases and J shed 4 bases, with 12 bases lying between them. Germline assignment: CDR1 SEHNR and CDR2 FQNEAQ (reference sequence).